This T cell receptor (beta chain) was sequenced for a study of cytomegalovirus exposure and HLA in healthy donors. Donors had nominal health at sampling but likely had unrecorded immune exposures. Details on this clone: No antigen is known for it.

CDR3 length: 11 residues. Germline V gene lookup returns CDR1 MNHEY and CDR2 SVGAGI. Findings of the study overall: Within an earlier analysis, most TCR beta V segments proved productive either about 90% or about 30% of the time. In presence/absence analyses, roughly uniform sequencing depth across donors was assumed.

PCR involved 60 Vbeta and 13 Jbeta primers. Clones were sequenced by immunoSEQ multiplex PCR, and TCRdb holds only the in-frame ones, with some missing. The table has approximately 160,000 clones, roughly three quarters seen once. The chain is built from TRBV6-5 and TRBJ2-5; D call uncertain. The J call could be wrong; TRBJ2-7 is a better fit for the DNA end. The specimen sequenced was PBMCs. This TCR was sampled from a woman aged 45 to 65 in good health and CMV-seropositive. CDR3 protein: CASTWNYEQYF. The DNA for the CDR3 is TGTGCCAGCACCTGGAACTACGAGCAGTACTTC.